One sample yielded the 17 T cell receptor beta chains listed below, sequenced in a study of T cells in Graves' hyperthyroidism and ophthalmopathy (dated by TCRdb to 2018 to 2020). Library creation used multiplex PCR. Data came from an Illumina HiSeq 2000. The TCR beta CDR3 regions were amplified from RNA transcripts. For the first round of RT-PCR on the TCR CDR3, the HTBI primer set was used together with the Qiagen OneStep RT-PCR kit. Through fastp at Q25 and MiXCR, TCRdb rebuilt clones from the public reads, retaining in-frame beta chains. Each record represents a unique CDR3 protein, reported with the most common genes and DNA among its rows. This sample holds roughly 150,000 distinct CDR3 sequences; approximately 9% were observed only once. In total, the top ten clones hold 22% of the sample. Sequencing used blood. Receptor source: a woman between 18 and 30 years old with Graves' hyperthyroidism that later progressed to Graves' ophthalmopathy.

The chain couples TRBV7-2 to TRBJ1-6; possible D gene TRBD1, 5 bases. Germline V gene lookup returns CDR1 SGHTA and CDR2 FQGNSA. The CDR3 spans 14 residues. V lost 3 bases and J 3 bases, leaving 6 bases between the germline ends. CDR3 in amino acids: CASSFRDYNSPLHF. Written as DNA, the CDR3 is TGTGCCAGCAGCTTCAGGGACTATAATTCACCCCTCCACTTT.

This clonotype appeared many times. This CDR3 reads CASSAGTAPYGYTF. CDR3 DNA: TGTGCCAGCAGTGCGGGGACAGCCCCCTATGGCTACACCTTC. J is TRBJ1-2 and V is TRBV2; 7 nucleotides match TRBD1. Losses at the gene ends were 4 bases for V and 4 bases for J; bases not matched to a gene: 6. CDR3 length: 14 residues. The germline V gene has CDR1 SNHLY and CDR2 FYNNEI.

This clonotype was counted a few times. This chain uses TRBV4-1 with TRBJ2-7; 7 positions match TRBD2. With 3 bases clipped from V and 7 bases from J, the junction kept 12 bases outside the gene matches. This CDR3 region has 15 residues. The V gene's germline CDR1 is MGHRA and CDR2 YSYEKL. The DNA for the CDR3 is TGCGCCAGCAGCCAGACCGGGACTAAGGACGGGGAGCAGTACTTC. This translates into CASSQTGTKDGEQYF.

This clonotype was picked up many times. The chain links TRBV25-1 to TRBJ1-2; TRBD1 might be the D (6 bases). Germline V lookup: CDR1 MGHDK, CDR2 SYGVNS. The V and J ends lost 6 bases and 6 bases respectively, with 14 bases between them. The CDR3 totals 13 residues. This CDR3 reads CASSPDRIHGYTF. The CDR3, as DNA: TGTGCCAGCAGCCCGGACAGAATCCATGGCTACACCTTC.

The genes are TRBV3-1 and TRBJ2-5; either TRBD1 or TRBD2 may fit D (5 bases each). V was shortened by 1 base and J by 6 bases, with 15 bases between the two germline ends. The CDR3 contains 15 residues. CDR1 is LGHDT, CDR2 YNNKEL, per germline (reference sequence). CDR3: CASSQVDWGKQTQYF. The CDR3 DNA follows: TGTGCCAGCAGCCAAGTAGATTGGGGGAAGCAGACCCAGTACTTC.

This clonotype was recorded at least ten times. The chain recombines TRBV6-1 with TRBJ2-1; TRBD2 matches at 9 bases. With 4 bases clipped from V and 6 bases from J, the junction kept 10 bases outside the gene matches. There are 16 residues in the CDR3. Germline V gene lookup returns CDR1 MNHNS and CDR2 SASEGT. The CDR3 region is CASSAQDSGSRNEQFF. Written as DNA, the CDR3 is TGTGCCAGCAGTGCTCAGGATAGCGGGAGTCGCAATGAGCAGTTCTTC.

The chain carries TRBV7-9 and TRBJ2-6; D uncertain. Germline assignment: CDR1 SEHNR and CDR2 FQNEAQ (reference sequence). The V and J ends lost 0 bases and 1 base respectively, with 10 bases between them. The CDR3 spans 17 residues. CDR3 protein: CASSLASSVSGANVLTF. For the CDR3, the DNA is TGTGCCAGCAGCTTAGCGTCGTCGGTATCTGGGGCCAACGTCCTGACTTTC. Supplemented by reference TRBV7-9 and TRBJ2-6, the full variable domain reads DTGVSQNPRHKITKRGQNVTFRCDPISEHNRLYWYRQTLGQGPEFLTYFQNEAQLEKSRLLSDRFSAERPKGSFSTLEIQRTEQGDSAMYLCASSLASSVSGANVLTFGAGSRLTVL.

V usage is TRBV7-7 and J usage is TRBJ2-5; TRBD2 matches at 8 bases. The CDR3 contains 16 residues. V shed 1 base, J shed 5 bases, and the junction held 9 bases outside the gene matches. Germline CDR1 reads SSHAT; CDR2 reads FNYEAQ (reference sequence). The CDR3 DNA is TGTGCCAGCAGCTTAGTTGCGGGAGGTGATTTGGAGACCCAGTACTTC. As protein: CASSLVAGGDLETQYF. Looking up the rest from reference TRBV7-7 and TRBJ2-5 gives the full variable domain: GAGVSQSPRYKVTKRGQDVTLRCDPISSHATLYWYQQALGQGPEFLTYFNYEAQPDKSGLPSDRFSAERPEGSISTLTIQRTEQRDSAMYRCASSLVAGGDLETQYFGPGTRLLVL.

This clonotype was found many times. V usage is TRBV7-8 and J usage is TRBJ1-4; 8 bases map to TRBD1. CDR3 length: 16 amino acids. Germline values: CDR1 SGHVS, CDR2 FQNEAQ. V gave up 1 base and J gave up 7 bases; unmatched junction bases: 8. The CDR3 DNA reads as TGTGCCAGCAGCTTAGGCTACCAGGGGGCGGGTGAAAAACTGTTTTTT. This translates into CASSLGYQGAGEKLFF.

The CDR3 here is CASSVGRGAVNYGYTF. In nucleotides, the CDR3 is TGTGCCAGCAGTGTGGGGCGGGGGGCAGTTAACTATGGCTACACCTTC. V and J are TRBV6-2 or TRBV6-3 and TRBJ1-2; D perhaps matches TRBD1 (6 bases). Trimming stripped 5 bases from V and 1 base from J, with 17 bases between. The CDR3 runs 16 residues. From germline, CDR1 is MNHEY and CDR2 SVGEGT.

This clonotype was seen a few times. The chain is built from TRBV5-1 and TRBJ2-1; 7 bases align to TRBD2. After removal of 6 bases from V and 13 bases from J, the junction contained 7 bases not matched to a gene. This CDR3 is 11 amino acids long. CDR1 SGHRS and CDR2 YFSETQ come from the germline V gene. CDR3 region: CASTMGLSQFF. DNA for the CDR3: TGCGCCAGCACCATGGGACTAAGTCAGTTCTTC.

There are many counts of this clonotype. The V call is TRBV11-2, the J call TRBJ1-2; D not certain. CDR1 SGHAT and CDR2 FQNNGV come from the germline V gene. The CDR3 consists of 12 residues. V was cut by 1 base and J by 8 bases, with 8 bases left in between. The chain's CDR3 is CASSLAFEGYTF. The CDR3 DNA reads as TGTGCCAGCAGCTTAGCTTTTGAGGGCTACACCTTC.

This clonotype showed up just a few times. The J gene is TRBJ2-1, the V gene TRBV19; D may match TRBD1 or TRBD2 (5 bases each). The V gene lost 3 bases and the J gene lost 6 bases, with 18 bases spanning the gap. CDR1 is LNHDA, CDR2 SQIVND, per germline (reference sequence). The length of the CDR3 is 16 residues. DNA for the CDR3: TGTGCCAGTAGTATTTTGGGGGTCGCGAGCGGCAATGAGCAGTTCTTC. This gives the protein CASSILGVASGNEQFF.

This clonotype occurred many times. The chain recombines TRBV10-3 with TRBJ1-1; D is undetermined. Between the trimmed V and J ends, which lost 10 bases and 5 bases, there was a span of 11 bases. The CDR3 is made up of 11 amino acids. Germline values: CDR1 ENHRY, CDR2 SYGVKD. The CDR3 region has the DNA TGTGCCACCCTAAGTGGGACTGAAGCTTTCTTT. It is translated as CATLSGTEAFF.

This clonotype was observed many times. This rearrangement joins TRBV7-9 to TRBJ2-7; 11 bases map to TRBD1. CDR1 is SEHNR, CDR2 FQNEAQ, per germline (reference sequence). V lost 5 bases, J lost 6 bases, and 3 bases stayed unmatched. This CDR3 is 13 amino acids long. The chain's CDR3 is CASSKGTGGEQYF. The DNA for the CDR3 is TGTGCCAGCAGCAAGGGGACAGGGGGCGAGCAGTACTTC.

In its sample, this clonotype was seen many times. V is TRBV7-8 and J is TRBJ2-7; TRBD2 aligns across 8 bases. Losses at the gene ends were 2 bases for V and 4 bases for J; bases not matched to a gene: 7. CDR3 length: 15 amino acids. Per the germline V gene, CDR1 is SGHVS and CDR2 is FQNEAQ. CDR3 protein: CASSLNRLALYEQYF. The CDR3, as DNA: TGTGCCAGCAGCTTAAACCGACTAGCGCTGTACGAGCAGTACTTC.

This clonotype appeared many times. The rearrangement links TRBV9 to TRBJ1-1; the D is unclear. CDR3 length: 16 residues. The germline V gene encodes CDR1 SGDLS and CDR2 YYNGEE. Trimming cost V 0 bases and J 0 bases, with 12 bases left between them. The CDR3 region has the DNA TGTGCCAGCAGCGTAGGGCACCTCAACATGAACACTGAAGCTTTCTTT. Its protein is CASSVGHLNMNTEAFF.